The 14 T cell receptor beta chains below all came from one sample that was sequenced in a study of shared clonotypes between healthy human individuals. Profiled with immunoSEQ multiplex PCR; TCRdb holds only in-frame clones, not every one. The sample contains 1.6 million or so clones, roughly 96% of which appear only once. The sequenced sample consisted of naive CD4+ T cells sorted from blood. Described subset: CD45RA+ positively selected. Receptors originate from a man in his thirties or forties in good health.

This chain uses TRBV5-1 with TRBJ2-2, with D unresolved. Trimming removed 6 bases at V and 7 bases at J, with 22 bases between. The germline CDR1 and CDR2 sequences are SGHRS and YFSETQ. There are 16 residues in the CDR3. Written as DNA, the CDR3 is TGCGCCAGCACCCCCCCACGGACGGCGGAGAACGGGGAGCTGTTTTTT. This encodes CASTPPRTAENGELFF. Supplemented by reference TRBV5-1 and TRBJ2-2, the full variable domain reads KAGVTQTPRYLIKTRGQQVTLSCSPISGHRSVSWYQQTPGQGLQFLFEYFSETQRNKGNFPGRFSGRQFSNSRSEMNVSTLELGDSALYLCASTPPRTAENGELFFGEGSRLTVL.

About this clone: The same CDR3 is also encoded by other DNA sequences in this sample. The chain employs TRBV5-4 and TRBJ2-1; 7 bases align to TRBD1. Trimming removed 2 bases from V and 3 bases from J; junction bases left unmatched: 5. CDR1 SGHNT and CDR2 YYREEE come from the germline V gene (reference sequence). This CDR3 comprises 15 residues. CDR3 bases: TGTGCCAGCAGCTTACGACAGGGAGTCTACAATGAGCAGTTCTTC. Its translation: CASSLRQGVYNEQFF.

V and J are TRBV28 and TRBJ1-1; 10 bases fit TRBD1. CDR1 is MDHEN and CDR2 is SYDVKM in the germline V gene. After removal of 6 bases from V and 7 bases from J, the junction contained 8 bases not matched to a gene. The CDR3 is 14 residues long. CDR3 DNA: TGTGCCAGCAGAACCGGGACAGGGGCTTTTGAAGCTTTCTTT. Protein product: CASRTGTGAFEAFF.

This CDR3 is CASSPPWGANTGELFF. The CDR3 coding sequence is TGTGCCAGCTCACCTCCGTGGGGGGCAAACACCGGGGAGCTGTTTTTT. V gene TRBV18 combines with J gene TRBJ2-2; D tentatively fits TRBD1 or TRBD2 (6 bases each). There are 16 residues in the CDR3. Deletions cut 3 bases from V and 2 bases from J, with 13 bases between. Per the germline V gene, CDR1 is KGHSH and CDR2 is LQKENI.

The chain has TRBV27 and TRBJ2-1; D is possibly TRBD1 or TRBD2 (5 bases each). In germline, CDR1 is MNHEY, CDR2 SMNVEV (reference sequence). V lost 7 bases to trimming and J lost 4 bases, with 17 bases between them. The CDR3 sequence is 15 residues long. The CDR3 DNA is TGTGCCAGCACTCCCAGGGAAGCGGCATACAATGAGCAGTTCTTC. Its protein product is CASTPREAAYNEQFF.

J is TRBJ2-2 and V is TRBV28; D tentatively reads TRBD1 or TRBD2 (5 bases each). The CDR3 covers 15 residues. Trimming shortened V by 2 bases and J by 4 bases, and 11 bases separated the two germline ends. Germline-derived CDR1 and CDR2 are MDHEN and SYDVKM. CDR3 loop: CASSLGGISTGELFF. As DNA, the CDR3 is TGTGCCAGCAGTTTAGGGGGTATAAGCACCGGGGAGCTGTTTTTT.

About this clone: Other DNA sequences in the sample encode the same CDR3. The chain carries TRBV7-9 and TRBJ1-1; D call uncertain. The CDR3 runs to 13 residues. Trimming shortened V by 3 bases and J by 0 bases, and 5 bases separated the two germline ends. Germline V gene sequence: CDR1 SEHNR, CDR2 FQNEAQ (reference sequence). This CDR3 reads CASSLTVNTEAFF. The DNA of the CDR3 is TGTGCCAGCAGCTTGACGGTGAACACTGAAGCTTTCTTT. Full variable domain (remainder filled in from reference TRBV7-9 and TRBJ1-1): DTGVSQNPRHKITKRGQNVTFRCDPISEHNRLYWYRQTLGQGPEFLTYFQNEAQLEKSRLLSDRFSAERPKGSFSTLEIQRTEQGDSAMYLCASSLTVNTEAFFGQGTRLTVV.

The J gene is TRBJ2-1, the V gene TRBV15; 11 bases are shared with TRBD2. With 8 bases clipped from V and 5 bases from J, the junction kept 5 bases outside the gene matches. This CDR3 has 14 residues. Germline CDR1 LNHNV, CDR2 YYDKDF (reference sequence). This CDR3 reads CATLTSGANNEQFF. The DNA for the CDR3 is TGTGCCACCCTGACTAGCGGGGCCAACAATGAGCAGTTCTTC.

The chain carries TRBV6-5 and TRBJ2-1, with a possible D match to TRBD2 (6 bases). There are 13 residues in the CDR3. The ends were cut back, 6 bases at V and 4 bases at J, with 10 bases in the middle. CDR1 is MNHEY and CDR2 is SVGAGI in the germline V gene. DNA for the CDR3: TGTGCCAGCAGGCCGGGACTGTACAATGAGCAGTTCTTC. Its translation is CASRPGLYNEQFF.

This clone was seen just once. The chain recombines TRBV5-4 with TRBJ2-5, with a possible D match to TRBD1 (6 bases). CDR3 length: 15 residues. The germline V gene encodes CDR1 SGHNT and CDR2 YYREEE (reference sequence). Trimming took off 2 bases at V and 4 bases at J, with 15 bases between the two ends. CDR3 sequence (DNA): TGTGCCAGCAGCTTCACCGAAACAGGGAGAGAGACCCAGTACTTC. Its protein product is CASSFTETGRETQYF.

This clone occurred once. The chain joins TRBV28 to TRBJ1-2; 10 positions agree with TRBD1. The CDR3 has 16 amino acids. Germline CDR1 MDHEN, CDR2 SYDVKM. V was clipped by 3 bases and J by 2 bases; unmatched bases: 6. The CDR3 protein is CASSFQRTGGNYGYTF. CDR3 coding DNA: TGTGCCAGCAGTTTCCAAAGGACAGGGGGGAACTATGGCTACACCTTC.

As concerns this clone: This specimen includes other DNA sequences encoding the same CDR3. The chain has TRBV28 and TRBJ2-1; D is uncertain. The V end lost 2 bases, the J end lost 9 bases, and 8 bases lay between the germline ends. This CDR3 comprises 12 residues. Germline V gives CDR1 MDHEN, CDR2 SYDVKM. The CDR3, as DNA: TGTGCCAGCAGTTTACGTCTCGGTGAGCAGTTCTTC. Translating gives CASSLRLGEQFF.

The genes are TRBV5-4 and TRBJ1-4; D unresolved. Germline CDR1 reads SGHNT; CDR2 reads YYREEE (reference sequence). The CDR3 totals 15 residues. The V end lost 1 base, the J end lost 2 bases, and 9 bases lay between the germline ends. This CDR3 reads CASSLRGGTNEKLFF. CDR3 nucleotide sequence: TGTGCCAGCAGCTTGCGGGGAGGGACTAATGAAAAACTGTTTTTT.

As to this clone: Other DNA sequences of this sample code for an identical CDR3. CDR3 region: CASSPSSGTDTQYF. The CDR3 region has the DNA TGTGCCAGCTCACCGTCCTCCGGCACAGATACGCAGTATTTT. The chain couples TRBV18 to TRBJ2-3; D gene uncertain. This CDR3 region has 14 residues. Germline V CDR1 and CDR2: KGHSH, LQKENI. Trimming took 3 bases from V and 1 from J, leaving 8 bases between them. The full variable domain, its missing parts supplied by reference TRBV18 and TRBJ2-3, is NAGVMQNPRHLVRRRGQEARLRCSPMKGHSHVYWYRQLPEEGLKFMVYLQKENIIDESGMPKERFSAEFPKEGPSILRIQQVVRGDSAAYFCASSPSSGTDTQYFGPGTRLTVL.